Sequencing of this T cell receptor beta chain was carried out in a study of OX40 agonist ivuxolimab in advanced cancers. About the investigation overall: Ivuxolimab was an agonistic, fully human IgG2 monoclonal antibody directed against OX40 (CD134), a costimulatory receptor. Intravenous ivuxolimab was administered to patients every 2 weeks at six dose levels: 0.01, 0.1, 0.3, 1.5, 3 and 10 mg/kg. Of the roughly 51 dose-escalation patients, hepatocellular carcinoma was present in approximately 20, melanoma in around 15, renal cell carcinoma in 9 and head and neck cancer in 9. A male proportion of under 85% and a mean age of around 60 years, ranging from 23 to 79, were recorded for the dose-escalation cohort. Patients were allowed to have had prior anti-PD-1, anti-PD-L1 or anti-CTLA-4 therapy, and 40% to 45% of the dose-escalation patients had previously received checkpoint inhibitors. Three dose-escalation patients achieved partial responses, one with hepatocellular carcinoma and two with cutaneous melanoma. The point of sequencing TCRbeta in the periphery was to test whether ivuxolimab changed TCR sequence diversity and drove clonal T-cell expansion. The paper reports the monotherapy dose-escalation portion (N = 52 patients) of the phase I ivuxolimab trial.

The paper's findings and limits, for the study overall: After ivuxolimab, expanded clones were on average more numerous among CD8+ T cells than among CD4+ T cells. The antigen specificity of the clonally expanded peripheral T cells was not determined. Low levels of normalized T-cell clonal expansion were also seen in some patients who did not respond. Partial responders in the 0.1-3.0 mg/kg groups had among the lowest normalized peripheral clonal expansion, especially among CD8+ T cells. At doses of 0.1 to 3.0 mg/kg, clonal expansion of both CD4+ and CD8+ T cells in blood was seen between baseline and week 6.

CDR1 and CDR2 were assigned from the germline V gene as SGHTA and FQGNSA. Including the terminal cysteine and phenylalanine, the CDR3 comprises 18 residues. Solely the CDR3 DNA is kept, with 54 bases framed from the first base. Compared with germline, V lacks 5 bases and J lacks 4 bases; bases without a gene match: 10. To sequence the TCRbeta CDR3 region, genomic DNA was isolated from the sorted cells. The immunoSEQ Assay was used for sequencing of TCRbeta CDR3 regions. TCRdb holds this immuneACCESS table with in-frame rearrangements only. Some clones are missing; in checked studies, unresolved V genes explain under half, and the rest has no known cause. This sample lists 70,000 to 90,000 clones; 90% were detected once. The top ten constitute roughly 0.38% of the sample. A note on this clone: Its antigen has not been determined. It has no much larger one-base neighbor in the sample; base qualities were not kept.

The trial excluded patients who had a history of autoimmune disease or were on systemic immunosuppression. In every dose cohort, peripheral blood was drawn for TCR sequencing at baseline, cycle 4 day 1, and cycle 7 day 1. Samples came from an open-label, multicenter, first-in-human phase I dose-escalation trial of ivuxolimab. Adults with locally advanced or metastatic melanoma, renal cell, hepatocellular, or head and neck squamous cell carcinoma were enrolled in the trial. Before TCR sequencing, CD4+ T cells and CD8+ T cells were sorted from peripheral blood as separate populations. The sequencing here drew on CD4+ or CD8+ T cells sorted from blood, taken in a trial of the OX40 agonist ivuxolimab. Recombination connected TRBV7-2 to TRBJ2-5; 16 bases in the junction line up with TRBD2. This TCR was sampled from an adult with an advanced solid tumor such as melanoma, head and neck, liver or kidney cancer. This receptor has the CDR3 CASSPLFGTSGGVETQYF. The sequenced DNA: TGTGCCAGCAGCCCATTATTCGGGACTAGCGGGGGGGTAGAGACCCAGTACTTC.